The rows below give T cell receptor beta chains drawn from one sample of a study of blood T cell repertoires in COVID-19. Repertoires were generated with immunoSEQ multiplex PCR, while TCRdb's copy carries only in-frame clones and drops some. The sample has approximately 140,000 clones, over 75% seen once. Sequenced sample: PBMCs or T cells enriched from blood (not recorded which). These receptors all stem from a man between 45 and 60 years old in a cohort exposed to, infected with or recovered from COVID-19 (not recorded which). The CDR3 runs from the conserved cysteine through the conserved F or W. The order of the fields is clone size, CDR3 length, D gene, J gene, V gene, CDR3 protein, CDR3 DNA. A D gene is named only where the DNA matches it firmly. For some rows the clone size is stated as once, few or many, or as a class when expanded; others skip it.

NA,14,NA,TRBJ2-3,TRBV6-2/TRBV6-3,CASSFLGRPDTQYF,TGTGCCAGCAGCTTTCTAGGAAGGCCAGATACGCAGTATTTT
NA,13,NA,TRBJ2-4,TRBV7-9,CASNLAGENIQYF,TGTGCCAGCAACCTCGCCGGGGAAAACATTCAGTACTTC
few,11,NA,TRBJ1-3,TRBV25-1,CASSARDTIYF,TGTGCCAGCAGTGCTCGCGACACCATATATTTT
NA,13,TRBD2,TRBJ2-7,TRBV5-6,CASSTGGTYEQYF,TGTGCCAGCAGCACGGGGGGTACCTACGAGCAGTACTTC
NA,15,TRBD2,TRBJ2-2,TRBV30,CAWGGLAENTGELFF,TGTGCCTGGGGCGGACTAGCGGAGAACACCGGGGAGCTGTTTTTT
NA,14,NA,TRBJ2-7,TRBV9,CASSAPGRPSEQYF,TGTGCCAGCAGCGCGCCGGGAAGGCCTAGCGAGCAGTACTTC
NA,13,TRBD1,TRBJ1-2,TRBV2,CASRTTGNYGYTF,TGTGCCAGCAGAACGACAGGGAACTATGGCTACACCTTC
NA,13,NA,TRBJ2-7,TRBV7-9,CASSLDKTYEQYF,TGTGCCAGCAGCCTAGACAAGACCTACGAGCAGTACTTC
NA,15,NA,TRBJ1-2,TRBV4-3,CASSQGVGGVYGYTF,TGCGCCAGCAGCCAAGGGGTAGGAGGGGTCTATGGCTACACCTTC
NA,15,NA,TRBJ2-2,TRBV4-3,CASSQDIGRAGELFF,TGCGCCAGCAGCCAAGATATTGGCAGGGCCGGGGAGCTGTTTTTT
NA,14,TRBD1,TRBJ1-2,TRBV5-6,CASSLPQGQDGYTF,TGTGCCAGCAGCTTACCACAGGGGCAAGATGGCTACACCTTC
NA,12,TRBD1,TRBJ1-2,TRBV29-1,CSASDRDYGYTF,TGCAGCGCCTCGGACAGGGACTATGGCTACACCTTC
NA,13,TRBD1,TRBJ1-5,TRBV10-3,CATGQGRNQPQHF,TGTGCCACCGGACAGGGGAGGAATCAGCCCCAGCATTTT
NA,15,NA,TRBJ2-2,TRBV6-5,CASTPVLTDGGQLFF,TGTGCCAGCACCCCCGTGCTGACTGACGGCGGTCAGCTGTTTTTT
NA,15,TRBD2,TRBJ2-1,TRBV7-9,CASSRTAGGINEQFF,TGTGCCAGCAGCCGCACAGCGGGAGGTATCAATGAGCAGTTCTTC
NA,16,TRBD2,TRBJ2-1,TRBV3-1/TRBV3-2,CASSQRLAGGPGEQFF,TGTGCCAGCAGCCAAAGACTAGCGGGAGGGCCTGGTGAGCAGTTCTTC
NA,13,TRBD1,TRBJ2-7,TRBV30,CAWSPGTEQEQYF,TGTGCCTGGAGTCCCGGGACAGAGCAAGAGCAGTACTTC
NA,15,TRBD1,TRBJ1-4,TRBV5-1,CASSSGDSTNEKLFF,TGCGCCAGCAGCTCTGGGGACAGTACTAATGAAAAACTGTTTTTT
NA,16,NA,TRBJ1-6,TRBV28,CASSSGWTTRNSPLHF,TGTGCCAGCAGTTCTGGTTGGACAACTCGGAATTCACCCCTCCACTTT
NA,14,NA,TRBJ1-5,TRBV9,CASSVGPSNQPQHF,TGTGCCAGCAGCGTAGGTCCGTCGAATCAGCCCCAGCATTTT
NA,20,TRBD1,TRBJ1-2,TRBV12-5,CASGLVRPTRLGTGTHGYTF,TGTGCTAGTGGTTTGGTACGCCCCACCCGATTGGGGACAGGGACCCATGGCTACACCTTC
NA,14,NA,TRBJ1-2,TRBV5-1,CASSAGHTNYGYTF,TGCGCCAGCAGCGCCGGACACACAAACTATGGCTACACCTTC
few,14,TRBD1,TRBJ1-6,TRBV18,CASSPQGANSPLHF,TGTGCCAGCTCACCACAGGGGGCTAATTCACCCCTCCACTTT
NA,15,NA,TRBJ2-2,TRBV20-1,CSASTWGVNTGELFF,TGCAGTGCTAGTACGTGGGGGGTGAACACCGGGGAGCTGTTTTTT
NA,14,NA,TRBJ1-5,TRBV7-8,CATEEFRGNQPQHF,TGTGCCACAGAGGAGTTTCGTGGCAATCAGCCCCAGCATTTT
NA,13,NA,TRBJ2-7,TRBV27,CASSFGGSAEQYF,TGTGCCAGCAGTTTTGGGGGGTCGGCCGAGCAGTACTTC
NA,15,TRBD1,TRBJ1-6,TRBV13,CASSTDRDINSPLHF,TGTGCCAGCAGCACCGACAGGGATATTAATTCACCCCTCCACTTT
NA,13,TRBD1,TRBJ1-1,TRBV27,CASTPTGGTEAFF,TGTGCCAGCACCCCCACAGGGGGCACTGAAGCTTTCTTT
NA,13,TRBD1,TRBJ1-1,TRBV5-1,CASSLGQGISAFF,TGCGCCAGCAGCTTGGGACAGGGGATATCAGCTTTCTTT
NA,15,NA,TRBJ2-7,TRBV5-1,CASSLSGTQEYEQYF,TGCGCCAGCAGCTTGTCGGGAACCCAGGAATACGAGCAGTACTTC
NA,16,NA,TRBJ1-2,TRBV7-9,CASSSTALGRRGGYTF,TGTGCCAGCAGCTCAACAGCCCTTGGCAGGCGGGGAGGCTACACCTTC
NA,15,NA,TRBJ2-7,TRBV5-1,CASSSYPLLSYEQYF,TGCGCCAGCAGCTCGTATCCCCTTCTGTCCTACGAGCAGTACTTC
NA,16,TRBD1,TRBJ2-1,TRBV7-9,CASSLGGIGGANEQFF,TGTGCCAGCAGCTTAGGGGGTATAGGGGGCGCGAATGAGCAGTTCTTC
NA,15,NA,TRBJ2-1,TRBV5-1,CASSADGGSYNEQFF,TGCGCCAGCAGTGCGGACGGGGGCTCCTACAATGAGCAGTTCTTC
NA,13,NA,TRBJ2-3,TRBV28,CASRGATTDTQYF,TGTGCCAGCAGGGGGGCGACCACAGATACGCAGTATTTT
NA,16,NA,TRBJ1-2,TRBV18,CASSPLPAVTNYGYTF,TGTGCCAGCTCACCACTCCCCGCGGTAACTAACTATGGCTACACCTTC
NA,15,NA,TRBJ2-1,TRBV7-2,CASSLRGRKGNEQFF,TGTGCCAGCAGCTTACGGGGGAGGAAAGGCAATGAGCAGTTCTTC
NA,15,NA,TRBJ2-3,TRBV6-5,CASRFTPGSTDTQYF,TGTGCCAGCAGATTCACTCCGGGGAGCACAGATACGCAGTATTTT
NA,15,NA,TRBJ1-6,TRBV7-2,CASRESSGLNSPLHF,TGTGCCAGCAGGGAGAGCAGCGGTCTCAATTCACCCCTCCACTTT
NA,18,TRBD1,TRBJ2-6,TRBV19,CASSILGTGSSGANVLTF,TGTGCCAGTAGTATATTAGGGACAGGGAGCTCTGGGGCCAACGTCCTGACTTTC
NA,12,NA,TRBJ2-7,TRBV6-6,CASSPDSHEQYF,TGTGCCAGCAGCCCCGACAGCCACGAGCAGTACTTC
NA,13,NA,TRBJ1-2,TRBV6-1,CASSDGVNYGYTF,TGTGCCAGCAGTGACGGGGTTAACTATGGCTACACCTTC
NA,13,NA,TRBJ1-1,TRBV7-9,CASSSGGRTEAFF,TGTGCCAGCAGCTCCGGGGGGAGGACTGAAGCTTTCTTT
NA,12,NA,TRBJ1-2,TRBV12-3/TRBV12-4,CASSFSSNGYTF,TGTGCCAGCAGTTTTTCCAGTAACGGCTACACCTTC
NA,13,TRBD1,TRBJ2-7,TRBV29-1,CSAGTGNGYEQYF,TGCAGCGCCGGGACAGGGAACGGCTACGAGCAGTACTTC